A single sample gave rise to the 10 T cell receptor beta chains below, sequenced in a study of cytomegalovirus exposure and HLA in healthy donors. 13 Jbeta primers and 60 Vbeta primers were used for the PCR. Clones were sequenced by immunoSEQ multiplex PCR, and TCRdb holds only the in-frame ones, with some missing. The data hold roughly 150,000 clones, with around 70% observed a single time. Sample: PBMCs. The receptors were gathered from a middle-aged man in good health and CMV-seronegative.

The count of this clone is one. The sample carries other DNA sequences with the same CDR3. The J gene is TRBJ1-1, the V gene TRBV7-9; 8 bases agree with TRBD1. Germline V lookup: CDR1 SEHNR, CDR2 FQNEAQ (reference sequence). There are 13 residues in the CDR3. Germline trimming cut 2 bases from V and 4 bases from J; bases unmatched to any gene: 0. The DNA for the CDR3 is TGTGCCAGCAGCTTAACAGGGGGCACTGAAGCTTTCTTT. It translates to CASSLTGGTEAFF. Using reference TRBV7-9 and TRBJ1-1 for the parts outside the CDR3, the full variable domain is DTGVSQNPRHKITKRGQNVTFRCDPISEHNRLYWYRQTLGQGPEFLTYFQNEAQLEKSRLLSDRFSAERPKGSFSTLEIQRTEQGDSAMYLCASSLTGGTEAFFGQGTRLTVV.

The V call is TRBV11-2, the J call TRBJ2-1; TRBD2 aligns across 10 bases. The CDR3 sequence is 15 residues long. After removal of 4 bases from V and 4 bases from J, the junction contained 4 bases not matched to a gene. Germline lookup yields CDR1 SGHAT and CDR2 FQNNGV. DNA for the CDR3: TGTGCCAGCAGCTCTCCTAGCGGGGGTTACAATGAGCAGTTCTTC. It codes for CASSSPSGGYNEQFF.

This chain connects TRBV9 to TRBJ2-2, with 8 bases aligning to TRBD2. Trimming removed 4 bases from V and 4 bases from J; junction bases left unmatched: 9. From germline, CDR1 is SGDLS and CDR2 YYNGEE. There are 16 residues in the CDR3. CDR3 region: CASSPRGSGVTGELFF. The CDR3 DNA reads TGTGCCAGCAGCCCTCGGGGTAGCGGGGTCACCGGGGAGCTGTTTTTT.

CDR3 in DNA: TGTGCCAGCAGTGTCGGGACACCGGGGAGCGGCTACACCTTC. Its protein is CASSVGTPGSGYTF. The chain is built from TRBV6-1 and TRBJ1-2, with a tentative D call TRBD1 (6 bases). The CDR3 totals 14 residues. Trimming took off 4 bases at V and 8 bases at J, with 17 bases between the two ends. Germline V gene sequence: CDR1 MNHNS, CDR2 SASEGT.

The chain has TRBV6-5 and TRBJ2-7; maybe TRBD1 (6 bases). There are 16 residues in the CDR3. Germline CDR1 reads MNHEY; CDR2 reads SVGAGI. With 2 bases removed from V and 2 bases from J, the gap between germline ends came to 16 bases. The CDR3 DNA sequence: TGTGCCAGCAGTTACCTCAGGGGACCGCCCCCCTACGAGCAGTACTTC. Amino acid sequence: CASSYLRGPPPYEQYF.

This chain connects TRBV7-6 to TRBJ2-7; D possibly corresponds to TRBD2 (6 bases). Germline V gives CDR1 SGHVS, CDR2 FNYEAQ. Trimming cost V 2 bases and J 2 bases, with 10 bases left between them. The CDR3 has 14 residues. The CDR3 loop reads CASSLTSSPYEQYF. In DNA form, the CDR3 reads TGTGCCAGCAGCTTAACTAGCTCCCCCTACGAGCAGTACTTC.

This chain uses TRBV9 with TRBJ2-7, with TRBD1 identical over 7 bases. CDR3 size: 16 residues. V dropped 3 bases and J dropped 2; count of bases not matched to a gene: 11. The germline V gene encodes CDR1 SGDLS and CDR2 YYNGEE. The CDR3 spells CASSEARGGRPYEQYF. CDR3 sequence (DNA): TGTGCCAGCAGCGAAGCCCGAGGGGGCAGGCCCTACGAGCAGTACTTC.

The gene calls are TRBV7-6 and TRBJ2-7; D is possibly TRBD1 (5 bases). V shed 5 bases and J shed 0 bases, with 11 bases lying between them. Germline V gives CDR1 SGHVS, CDR2 FNYEAQ. There are 14 residues in the CDR3. CDR3 sequence (DNA): TGTGCCAGCAGCCCGCGACAGAGCTCCTACGAGCAGTACTTC. Translating it yields CASSPRQSSYEQYF. The full variable domain, rest sourced from reference TRBV7-6 and TRBJ2-7, is GAGVSQSPRYKVTKRGQDVALRCDPISGHVSLYWYRQALGQGPEFLTYFNYEAQQDKSGLPNDRFSAERPEGSISTLTIQRTEQRDSAMYRCASSPRQSSYEQYFGPGTRLTVT.

This rearrangement joins TRBV30 to TRBJ2-3, with 7 bases fitting TRBD1. Unmatched junction bases numbered 9, after V lost 3 bases and J lost 6 bases. From germline, CDR1 is GTSNPN and CDR2 SVGIG (reference sequence). The CDR3 contains 14 residues. The CDR3 nucleotides read TGTGCCTGGAGCCGGACCGGGACAGCCGATACGCAGTATTTT. Its translation: CAWSRTGTADTQYF.

The chain couples TRBV21-1 to TRBJ2-3; TRBD1, as called in the table, went unchecked against the DNA. TRBV21-1 counts as a pseudogene. The length of the CDR3 is 19 residues. The CDR3 DNA follows: TGTGCCAGCAGCCAAGGGAGACAGGGATCCGAATCTAGCACAGATACGCAGTATTTT. The encoded protein is CASSQGRQGSESSTDTQYF.